The sequence of this T cell receptor (beta chain) was determined in a study of shared clonotypes between healthy human individuals. About the study: Those who served as donors were a couple of women and a few men between the ages of 18 and 49.

Trimming took off 2 bases at V and 2 bases at J, with 5 bases between the two ends. This CDR3 has 14 residues. CDR1 and CDR2 from the germline V gene are SGHRS and YFSETQ. Details on this clone: What it binds is not known.

Overall study findings and caveats: Naive subsets generally exceeded memory subsets in estimated richness. Sharing across four donors was highest in naive CD4 (roughly 5%) and lowest in memory CD8 (roughly 0.4%).

In the source study's methods: ImmunoSEQ junction-only sequences lacked quality scores, so their filtering differed. Sequenced by immunoSEQ multiplex PCR; TCRdb stores in-frame clones only, minus some. V, J and clone size derive from that table, while D and trimming were established from the DNA sequence. The sample includes around 940,000 clones, approximately 76% of them seen just once. The specimen sequenced was memory CD4+ T cells sorted from blood. Noted subset: CD45RA-negative fraction. This TCR was recovered from a man between 18 and 29 years old in good health. The chain combines TRBV5-1 with TRBJ2-6; D gene uncertain. CDR3 sequence: CASSLRAGANVLTF. Here the CDR3 DNA reads TGCGCCAGCAGCTTACGGGCTGGGGCCAACGTCCTGACTTTC.